The 26 T cell receptor beta chains in this list originate from one sample, sequenced in a study of vaccination and CD4 T cells after COVID-19. No antigen has been identified for these receptors. Sequencing of the DNA from cultured CD4+ T cells was carried out with the Oncomine TCR Beta short-read assay. One entry per CDR3 protein results from TCRdb running MiXCR on the PCR reads. Of 20,000 to 30,000 distinct CDR3 sequences detected, 67% appear once; the ten largest clones hold less than 25%. Stated treatment: roughly 11-day PBMC culture with coronavirus spike peptide pools or control peptides (ViraFEST assay). The source was CD4+ T cells from blood, cultured in vitro, collected after SARS-CoV-2 vaccination. The receptors shown here come from a human donor who received a COVID-19 vaccine.

This clonotype was seen more than once but under ten times. The gene calls are TRBV7-9 and TRBJ1-1, with TRBD1 identical over 10 bases. J lost 0 bases, V lost 5 bases, and 6 bases had no gene match. This CDR3 region has 16 residues. Germline values: CDR1 SEHNR, CDR2 FQNEAQ (reference sequence). This chain's CDR3 is CASSPGTGALNTEAFF. The CDR3 DNA follows: TGTGCCAGCAGCCCCGGGACAGGGGCCTTGAACACTGAAGCTTTCTTT.

The V call is TRBV19, the J call TRBJ2-1; 8 nucleotides agree with TRBD1. The CDR3 consists of 15 residues. Germline values: CDR1 LNHDA, CDR2 SQIVND (reference sequence). After removal of 7 bases from V and 2 bases from J, the junction contained 7 bases not matched to a gene. The DNA for the CDR3 is TGTGCCAGTACCCAAGGACAGGGCCCCTACAATGAGCAGTTCTTC. Amino acid sequence: CASTQGQGPYNEQFF. The variable domain in full, with the rest retrieved from reference TRBV19 and TRBJ2-1, is DGGITQSPKYLFRKEGQNVTLSCEQNLNHDAMYWYRQDPGQGLRLIYYSQIVNDFQKGDIAEGYSVSREKKESFPLTVTSAQKNPTAFYLCASTQGQGPYNEQFFGPGTRLTVL.

This clonotype has just one count. The chain uses TRBV14 and TRBJ2-2; no firm D call. Germline V gene data show CDR1 as SGHDN and CDR2 as FVKESK. Trimming left V 4 bases short and J 6 bases short, with 9 bases between. The CDR3 spans 13 residues. The CDR3 bases are TGTGCCAGCAGCCCCCGAACGGCCGGGGAGCTGTTTTTT. Translated: CASSPRTAGELFF.

V is TRBV20-1 and J is TRBJ2-5, with TRBD2 matching 7 bases. The CDR3 consists of 12 residues. Germline-derived CDR1 and CDR2 are DFQATT and SNEGSKA (reference sequence). As DNA, the CDR3 is TGCAGCGGCGTCGGGGGGTCTGAGACCCAGTACTTC. Translated, it gives CSGVGGSETQYF.

The chain joins TRBV10-2 to TRBJ2-5; D might be TRBD2 (6 bases). This CDR3 is 13 amino acids long. Trimming took 8 bases from V and 5 from J, leaving 15 bases between them. CDR1 WSHSY and CDR2 SAAADI come from the germline V gene. The DNA for the CDR3 is TGCGCCAGCGGCGTGGGGGGAGGCGAGACCCAGTACTTC. It codes for CASGVGGGETQYF.

This clonotype has only a few counts. This chain joins TRBV20-1 and TRBJ1-5; no definite D call. The CDR3 extends over 13 amino acids. CDR1 DFQATT and CDR2 SNEGSKA come from the germline V gene (reference sequence). Trimming shortened V by 1 base and J by 2 bases, and 6 bases separated the two germline ends. The CDR3 DNA is TGCAGTGCTAGAGTTTCAGGCAATCAGCCCCAGCATTTT. Encoded protein: CSARVSGNQPQHF.

The chain employs TRBV6-1 and TRBJ1-1; D unclear. This CDR3 comprises 16 residues. V was cut by 8 bases and J by 3 bases, with 22 bases left in between. Germline assignment: CDR1 MNHNS and CDR2 SASEGT. CDR3 residues: CASSKRNGDSDTEAFF. The CDR3, as DNA: TGTGCCAGCTCAAAACGAAATGGGGATTCGGACACTGAAGCTTTCTTT.

The chain combines TRBV25-1 with TRBJ1-6; D is possibly TRBD1 (5 bases). The germline V gene has CDR1 MGHDK and CDR2 SYGVNS. This CDR3 has 14 amino acids. V lost 7 bases and J 4 bases, leaving 11 bases between the germline ends. CDR3 protein: CASKMGLYNSPLHF. CDR3 bases: TGTGCCAGCAAGATGGGACTGTATAATTCACCCCTCCACTTT.

J is TRBJ1-6 and V is TRBV27; possible D gene TRBD1, 6 bases. Deletions cut 2 bases from V and 0 bases from J, with 26 bases between. Germline V gene lookup returns CDR1 MNHEY and CDR2 SMNVEV (reference sequence). CDR3 length: 22 amino acids. CDR3 protein: CASSLTTEEPGQTSSYNSPLHF. In DNA, the CDR3 is TGTGCCAGCAGTTTAACAACTGAGGAGCCCGGACAGACGAGCTCCTATAATTCACCCCTCCACTTT.

In this sample, this clonotype turned up a few times. This rearrangement joins TRBV21-1 to TRBJ1-2. TRBV21-1 is a pseudogene segment. This CDR3 is built from 14 residues. The CDR3 sequence: CASSLKRNRGGYTF. The CDR3 coding sequence is TGTGCCAGCAGTCTCAAAAGGAACAGAGGGGGCTACACCTTC.

CDR3 coding DNA: TGTGCCAGCAGTTTATCCACAGGGGCTATCGGCTCACCCCTCCACTTT. Amino acid sequence: CASSLSTGAIGSPLHF. The J gene is TRBJ1-6, the V gene TRBV27, with 7 positions matching TRBD1. Germline V lookup: CDR1 MNHEY, CDR2 SMNVEV (reference sequence). J was trimmed by 10 bases and V by 0 bases; bases with no gene match: 9. This CDR3 is 16 amino acids long.

V gene TRBV5-6 combines with J gene TRBJ2-5; D is perhaps TRBD2 (7 bases). V lost 5 bases to trimming and J lost 5 bases, with 19 bases between them. The CDR3 covers 15 residues. CDR1 is SGHDT, CDR2 YYEEEE, per germline. Here the CDR3 reads CASSSTGLGGETQYF. CDR3 DNA sequence: TGTGCCAGCAGTTCCACCGGACTAGGGGGGGAGACCCAGTACTTC.

V usage is TRBV2 and J usage is TRBJ2-7; D gene uncertain. Germline V gene lookup returns CDR1 SNHLY and CDR2 FYNNEI. This CDR3 contains 17 residues. V lost 0 bases, J lost 1 base, and 16 bases lay in between. The CDR3 DNA sequence: TGTGCCAGCAGTGAAGCACTTAGTCGGGTCCTATCCTACGAGCAGTACTTC. This encodes CASSEALSRVLSYEQYF.

V usage is TRBV10-1 and J usage is TRBJ2-7; D is unresolved. There are 13 residues in the CDR3. V was clipped by 2 bases and J by 2 bases, with 7 bases between them. Looked up from germline, CDR1 is WNHNN and CDR2 is SYGVQD (reference sequence). The CDR3 protein is CASSEEIAYEQYF. The CDR3 DNA reads TGCGCCAGCAGTGAGGAGATAGCCTACGAGCAGTACTTC.

The rearrangement links TRBV5-1 to TRBJ2-1; TRBD1 agrees at 8 bases. The germline CDR1 and CDR2 sequences are SGHRS and YFSETQ. Germline trimming cut 4 bases from V and 4 bases from J; bases unmatched to any gene: 10. The CDR3 totals 16 residues. As DNA, the CDR3 is TGCGCCAGCAGCAAAGAGGCTGGGACAGGATACAATGAGCAGTTCTTC. This codes for CASSKEAGTGYNEQFF. The variable domain in full, with the rest retrieved from reference TRBV5-1 and TRBJ2-1, is KAGVTQTPRYLIKTRGQQVTLSCSPISGHRSVSWYQQTPGQGLQFLFEYFSETQRNKGNFPGRFSGRQFSNSRSEMNVSTLELGDSALYLCASSKEAGTGYNEQFFGPGTRLTVL.

The sample holds a few counts of this clonotype. This chain connects TRBV27 to TRBJ2-3, with TRBD2 matching over 7 bases. The V gene's germline CDR1 is MNHEY and CDR2 SMNVEV (reference sequence). The CDR3 sequence is 15 residues long. J was trimmed by 8 bases and V by 2 bases; bases with no gene match: 10. The CDR3 region is CASSLLNLGGGTQYF. In DNA, the CDR3 is TGTGCCAGCAGTTTACTGAACCTGGGGGGGGGTACGCAGTATTTT.

V is TRBV30 and J is TRBJ2-5; 9 nucleotides align to TRBD1. Trimming took 5 bases from V and 4 from J; bases not matched to a gene: 11. The germline V gene encodes CDR1 GTSNPN and CDR2 SVGIG (reference sequence). The CDR3 has 15 residues. The CDR3 loop is CAWGTGQGLSETQYF. DNA for the CDR3: TGTGCCTGGGGAACCGGACAGGGGTTGTCAGAGACCCAGTACTTC.

The chain has TRBV20-1 and TRBJ2-3; D is uncertain. CDR3 size: 13 residues. V lost 4 bases to trimming and J lost 2 bases, with 10 bases between them. CDR1 and CDR2 (germline): DFQATT, SNEGSKA (reference sequence). CDR3 amino acids: CSATQENTDTQYF. The DNA of the CDR3 is TGCAGTGCTACCCAGGAAAACACAGATACGCAGTATTTT.

The rearrangement links TRBV6-1 to TRBJ1-1; TRBD1 agrees at 8 bases. The J segment lost 5 bases and the V segment lost 6 bases, leaving 14 bases of the junction unmatched. Germline V CDR1 and CDR2: MNHNS, SASEGT. The CDR3 extends over 16 amino acids. The CDR3: CASRSRLRGRSTEAFF. In DNA, the CDR3 is TGTGCCAGCAGAAGTCGGCTCAGGGGGCGAAGTACTGAAGCTTTCTTT.

V is TRBV19 and J is TRBJ1-4, with D perhaps TRBD1 (5 bases). Germline values: CDR1 LNHDA, CDR2 SQIVND (reference sequence). The CDR3 has 15 amino acids. V was pared by 8 bases and J by 3 bases, with 16 bases between. The CDR3, as DNA: TGTGCCAGTCGGGACCTCGGGGCATCTAATGAAAAACTGTTTTTT. Protein: CASRDLGASNEKLFF.

CDR3 DNA: TGCAGTGCTAGAGATCCCCAGGGGGGCAAAGAGACCCAGTACTTC. It translates to CSARDPQGGKETQYF. The chain has TRBV20-1 and TRBJ2-5; D perhaps matches TRBD1 (7 bases). The CDR3 has 15 amino acids. V shed 0 bases and J shed 3 bases, with 14 bases lying between them. In germline, CDR1 is DFQATT, CDR2 SNEGSKA (reference sequence).

The chain employs TRBV10-3 and TRBJ1-1; TRBD1 matches at 12 bases. Germline-derived CDR1 and CDR2 are ENHRY and SYGVKD. J gave up 4 bases and V 4 bases, and 10 bases lay outside the gene matches. The CDR3 consists of 17 residues. The CDR3 sequence is CAISGDRGRGSGTEAFF. The CDR3, as DNA: TGTGCCATCAGTGGGGACAGGGGGCGAGGTTCGGGCACTGAAGCTTTCTTT.

The chain employs TRBV12-3 or TRBV12-4 and TRBJ2-3; 10 bases align to TRBD1. J lost 3 bases, V lost 6 bases, and 9 bases had no gene match. CDR3 length equals 16 residues. The CDR3 DNA sequence: TGTGCCAGCAGACGAGACAGGGGGCGCAGGACAGATACGCAGTATTTT. As protein: CASRRDRGRRTDTQYF.

The chain joins TRBV15 to TRBJ2-1; D may be TRBD2 (5 bases). This CDR3 spans 16 amino acids. V shed 0 bases and J shed 7 bases, with 16 bases lying between them. The germline V gene encodes CDR1 LNHNV and CDR2 YYDKDF (reference sequence). CDR3 coding DNA: TGTGCCACCAGCAGAGATCGGTTGGCAGGCGGGAATGAGCAGTTCTTC. Encoded protein: CATSRDRLAGGNEQFF.

The genes are TRBV6-5 and TRBJ2-2; the D is unclear. The germline V and J ends were trimmed by 1 base and 0 bases, with 9 bases remaining between them. Looked up from germline, CDR1 is MNHEY and CDR2 is SVGAGI. This CDR3 is 16 amino acids long. The CDR3 sequence: CASSYYRLTNTGELFF. CDR3 sequence (DNA): TGTGCCAGCAGTTACTACAGACTTACGAACACCGGGGAGCTGTTTTTT.

This sequence joins TRBV5-1 and TRBJ1-2; 8 bases are a match to TRBD1. Germline CDR1 is SGHRS and CDR2 is YFSETQ. The CDR3 extends over 14 amino acids. Germline trimming cut 4 bases from V and 6 bases from J; bases unmatched to any gene: 8. For the CDR3, the DNA is TGCGCCAGCAGCGCTGACAGGGGTCAGGATGGCTACACCTTC. Translated: CASSADRGQDGYTF.